This T cell receptor (beta chain) derives from a study of spatial heterogeneity in lung cancer. Study summary: The mean occurrence of each unique TCR and UMI combination in raw reads exceeded ten.

To note about this clonotype: Its antigen is unidentified.

Time point indicated: blood at routine non-recurrence follow-up after resection. Whole RNA from tumor, nontumor lung or frozen PBMC was sequenced unsorted. This CDR3 has 15 amino acids. V shed 5 bases and J shed 9 bases, with 22 bases lying between them. From germline, CDR1 is MNHEY and CDR2 SMNVEV (reference sequence). TCRdb called the 5' RACE reads again in MiXCR, with one record for every CDR3 protein. The sample records approximately 110,000 distinct CDR3 sequences, roughly a tenth being singletons. Findings and caveats of the study: Ubiquitous, expanded tumor-derived TCRs were more frequently observed in blood at resection than at follow-up.

This TCR derives from a female donor with early-stage non-small cell lung cancer. The chain is built from TRBV27 and TRBJ2-5; D might be TRBD1 (5 bases). Material: PBMCs, obtained at follow-up. CDR3 in amino acids: CASSPIVGPPLSQYF. For the CDR3, the DNA is TGTGCCAGCAGTCCTATCGTGGGGCCCCCCCTCTCCCAGTACTTC.